The 17 T cell receptor beta chains presented below share a single source sample, sequenced in a study of T cell responses to AZD1222 COVID-19 vaccine. Assay: immunoSEQ multiplex PCR; the TCRdb copy retains only in-frame clones and omits some. The data show 84,000 or so clones, with over 75% seen just once and more than 4.5% held by the top ten. Source: peripheral blood, taken on day 0 of MenACWY control vaccination. The receptors shown here come from an adult in good health.

V gene TRBV4-3 combines with J gene TRBJ2-3; 12 nucleotides align to TRBD2. The germline CDR1 and CDR2 sequences are LGHNA and YSLEER. V trimming: 1 base; J trimming: 1 base; junction bases outside the gene matches: 9. The CDR3 has 19 amino acids. The CDR3 here is CASSQGRTSGGFGTDTQYF. The CDR3 DNA reads as TGCGCCAGCAGCCAAGGTCGAACTAGCGGGGGGTTCGGCACAGATACGCAGTATTTT.

In its sample, this clone was seen once. The V gene is TRBV3-1 (or the pseudogene TRBV3-2), the J gene TRBJ1-1; no clear D gene. The V end was cut by 0 bases, the J end by 12 bases, with 17 bases between. Germline CDR1 reads LGHDT; CDR2 reads YNNKEL (reference sequence). This CDR3 has 14 residues. Written as DNA, the CDR3 is TGTGCCAGCAGCCAAGACAGGCAGGTCGGAGAAACTTTCTTT. It encodes CASSQDRQVGETFF.

This sequence joins TRBV5-6 and TRBJ2-4; 8 nucleotides match TRBD1. The CDR3 is 16 amino acids. After removal of 4 bases from V and 1 base from J, the junction contained 7 bases not matched to a gene. The germline V gene has CDR1 SGHDT and CDR2 YYEEEE. The CDR3 reads CASSIDRGEAKNIQYF. The CDR3 bases are TGTGCCAGCAGCATCGACAGGGGCGAGGCCAAAAACATTCAGTACTTC.

The chain recombines TRBV10-3 with TRBJ2-7, with 13 bases matching TRBD2. V lost 6 bases to trimming and J lost 6 bases; unmatched junction nucleotides: 5. Germline V CDR1 and CDR2: ENHRY, SYGVKD. The CDR3 contains 14 residues. The CDR3 DNA reads TGTGCCATCAGGCCCGGACTAGCGGGGGTCGAGCAGTACTTC. Protein: CAIRPGLAGVEQYF.

The J gene is TRBJ2-5, the V gene TRBV7-9; no reliable D call. The CDR3 is made up of 14 amino acids. The germline gives CDR1 SEHNR, CDR2 FQNEAQ (reference sequence). With 1 base removed from V and 1 base from J, the gap between germline ends came to 7 bases. The CDR3 reads CASSLVGIQETQYF. The CDR3 DNA reads TGTGCCAGCAGCTTAGTAGGGATCCAAGAGACCCAGTACTTC.

The chain combines TRBV4-1 with TRBJ2-3; no clear D gene. This CDR3 contains 14 residues. Germline V gene data show CDR1 as MGHRA and CDR2 as YSYEKL. Trimming removed 1 base at V and 5 bases at J, with 10 bases between. The DNA of the CDR3 is TGCGCCAGCAGCCAAGCGACCTATGGAGATACGCAGTATTTT. The encoded protein is CASSQATYGDTQYF.

This clone was seen once. V and J are TRBV2 and TRBJ1-5; D is undetermined. Deletions cut 3 bases from V and 0 bases from J, with 9 bases between. The CDR3 has 15 residues. The germline CDR1 and CDR2 sequences are SNHLY and FYNNEI. The CDR3 reads CASSDGSNSNQPQHF. The CDR3 coding sequence is TGTGCCAGCAGTGACGGCAGCAATAGCAATCAGCCCCAGCATTTT.

This sequence joins TRBV11-3 and TRBJ2-1; 14 nucleotides align to TRBD2. Per the germline V gene, CDR1 is SGHNT and CDR2 is YENEEA. V dropped 5 bases and J dropped 12; count of bases not matched to a gene: 9. The CDR3 is made up of 15 amino acids. For the CDR3, the DNA is TGTGCCAGCAGCCCCGGACTAGCGGGGGGCACGGGGCAGTTCTTC. The encoded protein is CASSPGLAGGTGQFF.

This clone was detected only once. The chain couples TRBV24-1 to TRBJ2-1, with D perhaps matching TRBD1 (7 bases). The V and J ends lost 7 bases and 10 bases respectively, with 10 bases between them. Germline V lookup: CDR1 KGHDR, CDR2 SFDVKD. This CDR3 has 11 amino acids. This chain's CDR3 is CATRQGREQFF. Here the CDR3 DNA reads TGTGCCACCAGACAGGGGAGGGAGCAGTTCTTC.

The chain couples TRBV9 to TRBJ2-7; maybe TRBD1 (5 bases). The V and J ends lost 6 bases and 6 bases respectively, with 13 bases between them. Germline assignment: CDR1 SGDLS and CDR2 YYNGEE. The CDR3 contains 12 residues. The CDR3 DNA reads as TGTGCCAGCAAAGGAGACAGTCGCGAGCAGTACTTC. Protein product: CASKGDSREQYF. Full variable domain (rest looked up from reference TRBV9 and TRBJ2-7): DSGVTQTPKHLITATGQRVTLRCSPRSGDLSVYWYQQSLDQGLQFLIQYYNGEERAKGNILERFSAQQFPDLHSELNLSSLELGDSALYFCASKGDSREQYFGPGTRLTVT.

This chain connects TRBV11-3 to TRBJ2-7; D not resolved. V was shortened by 2 bases and J by 4 bases, with 6 bases between the two germline ends. The CDR3 sequence is 12 residues long. Germline lookup yields CDR1 SGHNT and CDR2 YENEEA. The CDR3 loop reads CASSLRVYEQYF. The CDR3 DNA is TGTGCCAGCAGCTTAAGGGTATACGAGCAGTACTTC.

The chain is built from TRBV12-3 or TRBV12-4 and TRBJ1-1; D uncertain. V gave up 3 bases and J gave up 4 bases, with 9 bases separating them. The CDR3 length is 13 residues. The CDR3: CASSFLVGTEAFF. Written as DNA, the CDR3 is TGTGCCAGCAGTTTTCTGGTAGGCACTGAAGCTTTCTTT.

This clone occurred a few times. The rearrangement uses TRBV28 and TRBJ1-5, with D maybe TRBD1 (5 bases). This CDR3 is built from 14 residues. The germline V gene encodes CDR1 MDHEN and CDR2 SYDVKM. Trimming pared 11 bases from V and 3 bases from J, leaving 17 bases between. CDR3 protein: CAAGRVGDNQPQHF. CDR3 in DNA: TGTGCCGCGGGACGGGTGGGGGACAATCAGCCCCAGCATTTT. The variable domain in full, completed from reference TRBV28 and TRBJ1-5, reads DVKVTQSSRYLVKRTGEKVFLECVQDMDHENMFWYRQDPGLGLRLIYFSYDVKMKEKGDIPEGYSVSREKKERFSLILESASTNQTSMYLCAAGRVGDNQPQHFGDGTRLSIL.

This clone was seen a handful of times. This sequence joins TRBV7-9 and TRBJ1-4; no reliable D call. Germline V gene data show CDR1 as SEHNR and CDR2 as FQNEAQ (reference sequence). The CDR3 runs to 16 residues. V was clipped by 5 bases and J by 0 bases, with 13 bases between them. CDR3 DNA sequence: TGTGCCAGCAGCCCCCCCGCATCAGCAACTAATGAAAAACTGTTTTTT. Encoded protein: CASSPPASATNEKLFF.

V and J are TRBV3-1 (or the pseudogene TRBV3-2) and TRBJ2-5; maybe TRBD2 (6 bases). Per the germline V gene, CDR1 is LGHDT and CDR2 is YNNKEL (reference sequence). This CDR3 is built from 14 residues. V was shortened by 4 bases and J by 3 bases, with 12 bases between the two germline ends. DNA of the CDR3: TGTGCCAGCAGCCTGCGGTGGGGGGAAGAGACCCAGTACTTC. Translation gives CASSLRWGEETQYF.

The genes are TRBV5-8 and TRBJ1-2, with 9 positions matching TRBD1. The CDR3 totals 14 residues. Per the germline V gene, CDR1 is SGHTS and CDR2 is YDEGEE. Trimming took 9 bases from V and 6 from J; bases not matched to a gene: 12. CDR3 sequence (DNA): TGTGCCATCTACAGGGGGCTCGGGATCGATGGCTACACCTTC. Amino acid sequence: CAIYRGLGIDGYTF.

The chain combines TRBV27 with TRBJ2-2; D is undetermined. CDR3 length equals 10 residues. The germline gives CDR1 MNHEY, CDR2 SMNVEV (reference sequence). The V gene lost 8 bases and the J gene lost 7 bases, with 5 bases spanning the gap. The CDR3: CASGNGELFF. CDR3 nucleotide sequence: TGTGCCAGCGGGAACGGGGAGCTGTTTTTT.